The 24 T cell receptor beta chains reported below all come from one sample, sequenced in a study of blood T cells in healthy people across ages. Using a J-beta primer mix together with a sample-barcoded 5' primer, a second PCR was run for roughly 6 to 12 cycles. TCRdb redid the calling of the 5' RACE reads with MiXCR, one entry per CDR3 protein. The sample lists 1.8 million or so distinct CDR3 sequences, 30% to 40% occurring once. The source material was blood. Source of these receptors: a human donor in good health.

The chain is built from TRBV20-1 and TRBJ1-5, with 7 bases identical to TRBD1. This CDR3 spans 16 amino acids. CDR1 and CDR2 (germline): DFQATT, SNEGSKA (reference sequence). J gave up 3 bases and V 4 bases, and 12 bases lay outside the gene matches. CDR3 sequence reads: CSATSKGALDNQPQHF. CDR3 DNA: TGCAGTGCTACAAGTAAGGGGGCGCTTGACAATCAGCCCCAGCATTTT.

The table lists this clonotype with a count of one. The chain carries TRBV20-1 and TRBJ2-5, with 15 bases fitting TRBD2. The DNA end lines up better with TRBJ2-7; the J call may be wrong. Germline V gene sequence: CDR1 DFQATT, CDR2 SNEGSKA (reference sequence). The CDR3 runs to 15 residues. The CDR3 DNA reads TGCAGTGCTAGGAGGACTAGCGGGGGGGCCTACGAGCAGTACTTC. Amino acid sequence: CSARRTSGGAYEQYF.

The rearrangement links TRBV10-3 to TRBJ2-1; D ambiguous. The germline V gene encodes CDR1 ENHRY and CDR2 SYGVKD. V was pared by 0 bases and J by 4 bases, with 13 bases between. This CDR3 spans 16 amino acids. CDR3 residues: CAISESLGELYNEQFF. DNA of the CDR3: TGTGCCATCAGTGAGTCCCTGGGTGAGTTGTACAATGAGCAGTTCTTC.

This clonotype has a single count. This chain links TRBV18 with TRBJ2-6; 10 bases are a match to TRBD1. The CDR3 runs 15 residues. Germline lookup yields CDR1 KGHSH and CDR2 LQKENI. The V gene end was trimmed by 8 bases and the J gene end by 5 bases; junction bases not matched to a gene: 6. DNA for the CDR3: TGTGCCAGCCCGACAGGGGGCATAAGGGCCAACGTCCTGACTTTC. This translates into CASPTGGIRANVLTF.

The J gene is TRBJ2-7, the V gene TRBV20-1, with 10 bases fitting TRBD2. The CDR3 is 15 residues long. V was pared by 0 bases and J by 5 bases, with 7 bases of the junction left unmatched. Germline loops: CDR1 DFQATT, CDR2 SNEGSKA (reference sequence). In DNA, the CDR3 is TGCAGTGCTAGAGATCCAGCGGGGGGGCTCCACGAGCAGTACTTC. Residues: CSARDPAGGLHEQYF.

The chain uses TRBV5-1 and TRBJ1-1; no reliable D call. The CDR3 spans 14 residues. Trimming shortened V by 4 bases and J by 2 bases, and 12 bases separated the two germline ends. Germline assignment: CDR1 SGHRS and CDR2 YFSETQ. CDR3 amino acids: CASSPAFSNTEAFF. For the CDR3, the DNA is TGCGCCAGCAGCCCCGCGTTTAGTAACACTGAAGCTTTCTTT.

The CDR3 DNA reads as TGCAGTGCTAGGTGGGCGGCTGCTAACTATGGCTACACCTTC. Its protein product is CSARWAAANYGYTF. The V and J genes are TRBV20-1 and TRBJ1-2, with D hard to call. Per the germline V gene, CDR1 is DFQATT and CDR2 is SNEGSKA (reference sequence). V gave up 3 bases and J gave up 0 bases, with 11 bases separating them. The CDR3 length is 14 residues.

The rearrangement links TRBV20-1 to TRBJ1-2; D gene unclear. V was trimmed by 1 base and J by 2 bases, leaving 14 bases between them. In germline, CDR1 is DFQATT, CDR2 SNEGSKA (reference sequence). The CDR3 runs to 15 residues. CDR3 DNA sequence: TGCAGTGCTAGAGGGTTTAGGATAGGGAACTATGGCTACACCTTC. Its translation is CSARGFRIGNYGYTF.

This clonotype was seen only a few times. This rearrangement joins TRBV6-6 to TRBJ1-5; D unclear. This CDR3 has 15 amino acids. The V gene's germline CDR1 is MNHNY and CDR2 SVGAGI (reference sequence). V was trimmed by 7 bases and J by 2 bases, leaving 15 bases between them. The CDR3 coding sequence is TGTGCCAGCACCCCCCCGGGCATGGGCAATCAGCCCCAGCATTTT. Residues: CASTPPGMGNQPQHF.

The gene calls are TRBV2 and TRBJ1-2; 10 nucleotides agree with TRBD1. The CDR3 spans 17 residues. Germline-derived CDR1 and CDR2 are SNHLY and FYNNEI. Unmatched junction bases numbered 9, after V lost 4 bases and J lost 1 base. The CDR3 protein is CASSGGQGLRGNYGYTF. For the CDR3, the DNA is TGTGCCAGCAGTGGGGGACAGGGGCTACGCGGTAACTATGGCTACACCTTC.

The chain couples TRBV6-2 or TRBV6-3 to TRBJ1-5, with TRBD1 identical over 9 bases. The CDR3 covers 14 residues. V dropped 6 bases and J dropped 7; count of bases not matched to a gene: 7. Germline CDR1 and CDR2: MNHEY and SVGEGT. Written as DNA, the CDR3 is TGTGCCAGCAGCACGGGACAGGGAAGACAGCCCCAGCATTTT. It translates to CASSTGQGRQPQHF.

This clonotype was seen only a few times. The chain is built from TRBV12-5 and TRBJ1-4, with a possible D match to TRBD1 (6 bases). Germline V gene data show CDR1 as LGHNT and CDR2 as FRNRAP. V was cut by 1 base and J by 3 bases, with 9 bases left in between. This CDR3 has 15 residues. The CDR3 region is CASGLAGTSNEKLFF. The CDR3 region has the DNA TGTGCTAGTGGTTTGGCCGGGACATCTAATGAAAAACTGTTTTTT.

This clonotype came up a few times. The J gene is TRBJ1-1, the V gene TRBV5-1; D not certain. The V and J ends lost 0 bases and 1 base respectively, with 10 bases between them. CDR3 length: 15 residues. Per the germline V gene, CDR1 is SGHRS and CDR2 is YFSETQ. The CDR3 here is CASSLGVSQNTEAFF. CDR3 in DNA: TGCGCCAGCAGCTTGGGGGTATCACAGAACACTGAAGCTTTCTTT.

The chain couples TRBV7-2 to TRBJ2-4, with D perhaps assigned TRBD1 or TRBD2 (5 bases each). The germline V gene has CDR1 SGHTA and CDR2 FQGNSA. This CDR3 has 16 amino acids. Deletions cut 2 bases from V and 1 base from J, with 12 bases between. CDR3 sequence: CASSLYVGEAKNIQYF. In DNA, the CDR3 is TGTGCCAGCAGCTTATATGTGGGGGAGGCCAAAAACATTCAGTACTTC. The complete variable domain, with remaining parts taken from reference TRBV7-2 and TRBJ2-4, reads GAGVSQSPSNKVTEKGKDVELRCDPISGHTALYWYRQSLGQGLEFLIYFQGNSAPDKSGLPSDRFSAERTGGSVSTLTIQRTQQEDSAVYLCASSLYVGEAKNIQYFGAGTRLSVL.

The chain employs TRBV29-1 and TRBJ2-1, with TRBD1 matching over 10 bases. V lost 6 bases, J lost 5 bases, and 16 bases stayed unmatched. CDR1 is SQVTM and CDR2 is ANQGSEA in the germline V gene. The CDR3 contains 17 residues. The CDR3 nucleotides are TGCAGCGTGTGGACGACAGGGGGCATGGGATACGACAATGAGCAGTTCTTC. Amino acid sequence: CSVWTTGGMGYDNEQFF.

The chain couples TRBV6-2 or TRBV6-3 to TRBJ2-7; D gene ambiguous. V was pared by 1 base and J by 3 bases, with 7 bases between. The germline V gene encodes CDR1 MNHEY and CDR2 SVGEGT. This CDR3 comprises 13 residues. Here the CDR3 reads CASSYWINYEQYF. The CDR3 DNA is TGTGCCAGCAGTTACTGGATCAACTACGAGCAGTACTTC.

This clonotype was counted only a few times. J is TRBJ2-3 and V is TRBV6-1, with D hard to call. Trimming removed 6 bases at V and 5 bases at J, with 12 bases between. The CDR3 sequence is 13 residues long. The germline CDR1 and CDR2 sequences are MNHNS and SASEGT. The CDR3 sequence is CASSDVAQDTQYF. The CDR3 DNA is TGTGCCAGCAGCGATGTCGCTCAAGATACGCAGTATTTT.

The chain links TRBV7-2 to TRBJ2-1; 8 bases are a match to TRBD1. Germline values: CDR1 SGHTA, CDR2 FQGNSA. V trimming: 4 bases; J trimming: 8 bases; junction bases outside the gene matches: 10. This CDR3 has 15 amino acids. The CDR3 coding sequence is TGTGCCAGCAGCTCAAATGCCCAGGGGGCGTATGAGCAGTTCTTC. As protein: CASSSNAQGAYEQFF.

The V and J genes are TRBV10-3 and TRBJ2-2; no reliable D call. This CDR3 spans 16 amino acids. Germline CDR1 and CDR2: ENHRY and SYGVKD. Trimming shortened V by 3 bases and J by 1 base, and 12 bases separated the two germline ends. The CDR3 DNA reads TGTGCCATCAGTGAAGACCAATTCCAGAACACCGGGGAGCTGTTTTTT. This encodes CAISEDQFQNTGELFF.

The rearrangement links TRBV5-1 to TRBJ1-1; D possibly corresponds to TRBD1 (5 bases). CDR3 length: 16 residues. V lost 0 bases to trimming and J lost 4 bases, with 16 bases between them. Germline V gene lookup returns CDR1 SGHRS and CDR2 YFSETQ. As DNA, the CDR3 is TGCGCCAGCAGCTTGGGGCCTGAGCGACAGACCACTGAAGCTTTCTTT. This gives the protein CASSLGPERQTTEAFF.

This clonotype has just one count. The rearrangement joins TRBV20-1 to TRBJ1-4, with 8 bases fitting TRBD1. The ends lost 6 bases at V and 8 bases at J; junction bases unmatched: 11. The length of the CDR3 is 14 residues. CDR1 is DFQATT, CDR2 SNEGSKA, per germline (reference sequence). The chain's CDR3 is CSASRRTGREKLFF. As DNA, the CDR3 is TGCAGTGCCTCCCGGCGGACAGGGAGGGAAAAACTGTTTTTT.

This clonotype was detected many times. The rearrangement links TRBV12-3 or TRBV12-4 to TRBJ1-1; no reliable D call. The CDR3 spans 11 residues. V lost 7 bases and J 0 bases, leaving 3 bases between the germline ends. The CDR3 region has the DNA TGTGCCAGCATGGTGAACACTGAAGCTTTCTTT. It yields the protein CASMVNTEAFF.

The chain is built from TRBV9 and TRBJ2-5; D may be TRBD2 (7 bases). This CDR3 comprises 16 residues. Germline V gives CDR1 SGDLS, CDR2 YYNGEE. V was pared by 0 bases and J by 3 bases, with 15 bases between. The CDR3 DNA reads TGTGCCAGCAGCGTAGGTTGGGGGGGGGCCGAAGAGACCCAGTACTTC. This encodes CASSVGWGGAEETQYF.

This clonotype appeared a few times. The chain employs TRBV3-1 and TRBJ2-7, with D hard to call. CDR3 length: 15 amino acids. Germline lookup yields CDR1 LGHDT and CDR2 YNNKEL (reference sequence). Trimming removed 0 bases at V and 0 bases at J, with 9 bases between. CDR3 bases: TGTGCCAGCAGCCAAGAAGGGTTAAGCTCCTACGAGCAGTACTTC. As protein: CASSQEGLSSYEQYF.